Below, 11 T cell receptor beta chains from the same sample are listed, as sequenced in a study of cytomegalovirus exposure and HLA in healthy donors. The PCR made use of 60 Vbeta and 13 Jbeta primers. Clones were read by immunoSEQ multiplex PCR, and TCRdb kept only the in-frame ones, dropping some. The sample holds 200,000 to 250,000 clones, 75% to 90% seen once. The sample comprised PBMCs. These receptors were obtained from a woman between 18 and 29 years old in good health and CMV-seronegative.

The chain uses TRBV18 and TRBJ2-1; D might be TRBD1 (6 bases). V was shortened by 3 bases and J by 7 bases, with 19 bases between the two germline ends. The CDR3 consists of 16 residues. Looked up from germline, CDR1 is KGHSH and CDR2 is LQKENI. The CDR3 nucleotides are TGTGCCAGCTCACCTTTACAGGGTTTGGCGCAAAATGAGCAGTTCTTC. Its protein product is CASSPLQGLAQNEQFF.

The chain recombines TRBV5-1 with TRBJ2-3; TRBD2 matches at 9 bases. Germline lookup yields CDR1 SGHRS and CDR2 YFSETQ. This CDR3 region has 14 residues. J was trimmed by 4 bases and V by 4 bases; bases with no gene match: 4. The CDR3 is CASSRGGGADTQYF. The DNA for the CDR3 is TGCGCCAGCAGCCGGGGCGGGGGGGCAGATACGCAGTATTTT.

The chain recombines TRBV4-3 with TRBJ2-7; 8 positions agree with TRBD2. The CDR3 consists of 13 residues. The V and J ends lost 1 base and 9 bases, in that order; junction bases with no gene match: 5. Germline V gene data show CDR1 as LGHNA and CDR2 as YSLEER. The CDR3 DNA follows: TGCGCCAGCAGCCAAGGACCCGGGGGGGGGCAGTACTTC. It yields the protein CASSQGPGGGQYF.

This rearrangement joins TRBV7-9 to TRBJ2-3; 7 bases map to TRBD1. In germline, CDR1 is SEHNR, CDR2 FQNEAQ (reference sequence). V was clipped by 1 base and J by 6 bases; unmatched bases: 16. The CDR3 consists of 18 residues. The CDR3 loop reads CASSLDWLVDRAADTQYF. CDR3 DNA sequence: TGTGCCAGCAGCTTAGATTGGTTAGTAGACAGGGCCGCGGATACGCAGTATTTT.

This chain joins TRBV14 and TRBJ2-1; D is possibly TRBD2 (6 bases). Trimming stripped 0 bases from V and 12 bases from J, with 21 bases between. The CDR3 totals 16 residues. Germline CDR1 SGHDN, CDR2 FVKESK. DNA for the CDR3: TGTGCCAGCAGCCAAGATCTCGGGGAGGCGGGCCAGGGGCAGTTCTTC. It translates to CASSQDLGEAGQGQFF.

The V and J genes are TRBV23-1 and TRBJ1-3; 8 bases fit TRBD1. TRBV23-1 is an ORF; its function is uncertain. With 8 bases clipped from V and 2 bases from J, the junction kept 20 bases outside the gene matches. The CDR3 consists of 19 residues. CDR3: CASRMTTGAWGMAGNTIYF. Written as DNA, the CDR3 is TGCGCCAGCCGAATGACGACAGGGGCGTGGGGTATGGCTGGAAACACCATATATTTT.

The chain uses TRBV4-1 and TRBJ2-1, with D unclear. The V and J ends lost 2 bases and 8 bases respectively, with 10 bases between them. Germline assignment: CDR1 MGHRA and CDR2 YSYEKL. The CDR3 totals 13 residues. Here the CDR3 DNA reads TGCGCCAGCAGCCAAATCTCTTCGGATGAGCAGTTCTTC. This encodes CASSQISSDEQFF.

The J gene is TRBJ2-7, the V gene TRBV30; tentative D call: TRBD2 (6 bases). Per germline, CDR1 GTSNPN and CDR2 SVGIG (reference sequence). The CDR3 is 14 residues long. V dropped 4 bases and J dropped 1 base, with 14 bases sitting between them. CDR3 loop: CAWTAGRRSYEQYF. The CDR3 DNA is TGTGCCTGGACTGCGGGACGACGGTCCTACGAGCAGTACTTC.

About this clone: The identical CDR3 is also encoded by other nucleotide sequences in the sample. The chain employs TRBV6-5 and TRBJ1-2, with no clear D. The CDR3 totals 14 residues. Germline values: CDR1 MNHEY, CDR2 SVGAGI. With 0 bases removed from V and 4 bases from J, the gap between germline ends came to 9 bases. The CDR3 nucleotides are TGTGCCAGCAGTTACTCGGGCGGGAGCTATGGCTACACCTTC. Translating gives CASSYSGGSYGYTF.

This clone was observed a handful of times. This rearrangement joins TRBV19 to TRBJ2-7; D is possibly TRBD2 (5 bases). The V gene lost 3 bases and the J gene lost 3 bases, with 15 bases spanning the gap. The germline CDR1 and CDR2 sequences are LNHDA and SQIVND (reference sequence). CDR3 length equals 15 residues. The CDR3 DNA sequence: TGTGCCAGTAGTATGGGTCGTGCGGGTAACTACGAGCAGTACTTC. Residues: CASSMGRAGNYEQYF.

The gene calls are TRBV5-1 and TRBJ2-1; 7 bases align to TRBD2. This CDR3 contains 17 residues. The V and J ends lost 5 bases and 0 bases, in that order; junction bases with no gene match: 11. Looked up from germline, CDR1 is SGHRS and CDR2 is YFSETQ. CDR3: CASSYSSGTNSYNEQFF. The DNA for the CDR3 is TGCGCCAGCAGTTACTCCAGCGGGACCAACTCCTACAATGAGCAGTTCTTC.